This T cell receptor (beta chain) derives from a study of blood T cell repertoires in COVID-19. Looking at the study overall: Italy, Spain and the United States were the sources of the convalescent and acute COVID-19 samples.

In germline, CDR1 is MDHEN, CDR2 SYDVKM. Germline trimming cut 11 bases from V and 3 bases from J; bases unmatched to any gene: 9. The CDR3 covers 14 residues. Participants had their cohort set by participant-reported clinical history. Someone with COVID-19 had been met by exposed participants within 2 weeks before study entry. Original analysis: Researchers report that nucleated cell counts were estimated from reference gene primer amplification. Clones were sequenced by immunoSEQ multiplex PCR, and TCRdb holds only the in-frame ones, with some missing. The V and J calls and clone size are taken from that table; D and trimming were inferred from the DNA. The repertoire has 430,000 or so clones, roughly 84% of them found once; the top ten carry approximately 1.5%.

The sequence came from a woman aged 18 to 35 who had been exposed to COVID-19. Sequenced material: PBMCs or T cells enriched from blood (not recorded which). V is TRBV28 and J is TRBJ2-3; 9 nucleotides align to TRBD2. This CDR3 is CALTSGSFTDTQYF. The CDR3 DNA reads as TGTGCCCTGACTAGCGGTTCATTTACAGATACGCAGTATTTT.